These T cell receptor beta chains were read from a single sample in a study of vaccination and CD4 T cells after COVID-19. These TCRs are of unknown antigen specificity. Each CDR3 protein gets one entry after TCRdb re-called the PCR reads with MiXCR. The top ten clones hold roughly 5% of a sample with about 26,000 distinct CDR3 sequences, approximately 41% of them seen once. Sample: CD4+ T cells from blood, cultured in vitro, taken about 7 months after SARS-CoV-2 vaccination. Every receptor here comes from a human donor who had recovered from COVID-19. CDR3s include the opening cysteine and the closing phenylalanine or tryptophan. A D gene is named only where the DNA matches it firmly. Clone size is given for some rows only: seen once, a few or many times, or a class if the clone is expanded.

D	V	size	J	CDR3	DNA
-	TRBV4-1	-	TRBJ1-2	CASSQQDNYGYTF	TGCGCCAGCAGCCAACAGGACAACTATGGCTACACCTTC
TRBD1	TRBV12-3/TRBV12-4	-	TRBJ2-7	CASSLRSDRKSYEQYF	TGTGCCAGCAGCCTCCGGTCGGACAGGAAGTCCTACGAGCAGTACTTC
TRBD1	TRBV29-1	-	TRBJ2-7	CSVMVTGTGSYEQYF	TGCAGCGTAATGGTTACCGGGACAGGGTCCTACGAGCAGTACTTC
-	TRBV7-2	few	TRBJ2-7	CASSLVQLSYEQYF	TGTGCCAGCAGCTTAGTACAGCTGTCCTACGAGCAGTACTTC
TRBD2	TRBV7-9	once	TRBJ2-5	CASSLGVTSGMETQYF	TGTGCCAGCAGCTTAGGGGTTACTAGCGGGATGGAGACCCAGTACTTC
TRBD1	TRBV15	few	TRBJ2-5	CATSRRQGETQYF	TGTGCCACCAGCAGGAGACAGGGAGAGACCCAGTACTTC
-	TRBV20-1	few	TRBJ2-1	CSASGTAYNEQFF	TGCAGTGCTAGCGGGACGGCCTACAATGAGCAGTTCTTC
TRBD2	TRBV7-2	few	TRBJ2-1	CASSLVPSGSYNEQFF	TGTGCCAGCAGCTTAGTGCCTAGCGGTTCCTACAATGAGCAGTTCTTC
-	TRBV21-1	-	TRBJ1-1	CASSKTRDRVGSHAEAFF	TGTGCCAGCAGCAAAACCAGGGACAGGGTTGGATCACACGCTGAAGCTTTCTTT
TRBD1	TRBV7-2	-	TRBJ1-2	CASSLGRFQGGKNYGYTF	TGTGCCAGCAGCTTAGGACGGTTTCAGGGGGGGAAAAACTATGGCTACACCTTC
-	TRBV20-1	few	TRBJ2-1	CSARAGAGNEQFF	TGCAGTGCTAGAGCGGGAGCGGGCAATGAGCAGTTCTTC
-	TRBV20-1	few	TRBJ2-5	CSARDQVTQYF	TGCAGTGCTAGAGATCAGGTGACCCAGTACTTC
-	TRBV20-1	-	TRBJ2-7	CSARAPTGDPYEQYF	TGCAGTGCTAGAGCACCGACAGGTGACCCCTACGAGCAGTACTTC
TRBD1	TRBV19	-	TRBJ1-1	CTSKEGAAFF	TGTACCTCAAAGGAGGGGGCAGCTTTCTTT
-	TRBV29-1	few	TRBJ1-1	CSVHFWRANTEAFF	TGCAGCGTTCATTTCTGGAGGGCGAACACTGAAGCTTTCTTT
-	TRBV6-1	-	TRBJ2-6	CASSAGLPGANVLTF	TGTGCCAGCAGTGCAGGGTTGCCCGGGGCCAACGTCCTGACTTTC
-	TRBV18	-	TRBJ1-1	CASSPLTTNTEAFF	TGTGCCAGCTCACCACTTACGACGAACACTGAAGCTTTCTTT
-	TRBV10-2	-	TRBJ2-7	CASSGVGGSYEQYF	TGCGCCAGCTCTGGAGTTGGCGGCAGTTACGAGCAGTACTTC
-	TRBV27	-	TRBJ1-1	CASSLGEYTEAFF	TGTGCCAGCAGTTTAGGCGAGTACACTGAAGCTTTCTTT
-	TRBV6-4	once	TRBJ2-2	CASSSGNTGELFF	TGTGCCAGCAGTAGCGGGAACACCGGGGAGCTGTTTTTT
TRBD1	TRBV6-1	-	TRBJ1-5	CASRDRDNQPQHF	TGTGCCAGCAGAGACAGGGACAATCAGCCCCAGCATTTT
-	TRBV6-1	-	TRBJ2-3	CASSERGAQSTDTQYF	TGTGCCAGCAGTGAACGCGGAGCTCAAAGCACAGATACGCAGTATTTT
TRBD2	TRBV7-2	-	TRBJ2-7	CANSFSGTPSYEQYF	TGTGCCAACAGCTTTAGCGGGACTCCTTCCTACGAGCAGTACTTC
-	TRBV25-1	-	TRBJ1-1	CASSLTGGVTEAFF	TGTGCCAGCAGTTTGACAGGCGGGGTCACTGAAGCTTTCTTT
TRBD1	TRBV7-2	few	TRBJ1-1	CASPDRVGTEAFF	TGTGCCAGCCCTGACAGGGTTGGAACTGAAGCTTTCTTT
TRBD2	TRBV5-1	-	TRBJ2-1	CASSLGPSGRGEQFF	TGCGCCAGCAGCTTGGGCCCTAGCGGGAGAGGTGAGCAGTTCTTC
TRBD2	TRBV20-1	-	TRBJ2-7	CSARDVPGGYEQYF	TGCAGTGCTAGAGATGTTCCGGGAGGCTACGAGCAGTACTTC
TRBD2	TRBV27	once	TRBJ2-1	CASSIAGGPPNEQFF	TGTGCCAGCAGTATCGCGGGAGGGCCCCCCAATGAGCAGTTCTTC
-	TRBV2	-	TRBJ1-2	CAGGLYTGTNANYGYTF	TGTGCAGGAGGACTCTATACAGGGACAAACGCTAACTATGGCTACACCTTC
-	TRBV7-3	-	TRBJ2-3	CASSLTFGTDTQYF	TGTGCCAGCAGCTTAACGTTCGGGACAGATACGCAGTATTTT
-	TRBV28	-	TRBJ1-5	CASSLWNQPQHF	TGTGCCAGCAGTTTATGGAATCAGCCCCAGCATTTT
TRBD1	TRBV7-3	-	TRBJ2-7	CASSSAGTGEEQYF	TGTGCCAGCAGCTCCGCCGGGACAGGGGAAGAGCAGTACTTC
TRBD2	TRBV11-2	once	TRBJ2-7	CASSLDQGTSGAYEQYF	TGTGCCAGCAGCTTAGACCAAGGGACTAGCGGAGCCTACGAGCAGTACTTC
-	TRBV6-1	few	TRBJ2-6	CASSVLNPPGANVLTF	TGTGCCAGCTCGGTACTGAACCCCCCTGGGGCCAACGTCCTGACTTTC
-	TRBV20-1	-	TRBJ2-1	CSARRHNEQFF	TGCAGTGCTAGACGGCACAATGAGCAGTTCTTC
TRBD2	TRBV6-1	-	TRBJ2-7	CASSPRWGEGVGEQYF	TGTGCCAGCAGTCCCCGCTGGGGGGAGGGTGTGGGGGAGCAGTACTTC
-	TRBV7-2	medium-sized	TRBJ1-5	CASTRGLYDGQPQHF	TGTGCCAGCACACGTGGGTTATACGACGGTCAGCCCCAGCATTTT
-	TRBV7-7	-	TRBJ2-7	CASSLVRGYEQYF	TGTGCTAGCAGCTTAGTGAGAGGGTACGAGCAGTACTTC
TRBD2	TRBV28	-	TRBJ2-7	CASTAEVAGIYEQYF	TGTGCCAGCACAGCCGAGGTAGCGGGAATTTATGAGCAGTACTTC
TRBD1	TRBV28	-	TRBJ1-2	CASSLGQGVYGYTF	TGTGCCAGCAGTTTAGGGCAGGGGGTCTATGGCTACACCTTC
TRBD2	TRBV19	few	TRBJ2-2	CATTSGVNTGELFF	TGTGCCACGACTAGCGGGGTGAACACCGGGGAGCTGTTTTTT